This T cell receptor beta chain emerged from a study of blood T cell repertoires in COVID-19. Study context: Nucleic acid was either cDNA or gDNA, and it came from T cells, B-cell-depleted T cells, or PBMCs.

Seattle-derived patients entered the study during active infection and were followed longitudinally. The CDR3 loop spans 14 amino acids. The germline V gene encodes CDR1 SGHTA and CDR2 FQGTGA. V gave up 4 bases and J gave up 7 bases, with 14 bases separating them. Authors' processing steps: Researchers report that nucleated cell counts were estimated from reference gene primer amplification. Measured with immunoSEQ multiplex PCR; TCRdb has only the in-frame clones, and not every one. V and J calls plus clone size are reproduced from that table; the DNA served to infer D and trimming. The table records roughly 200,000 clones, about 81% of them present only once.

Sequencing was carried out using peripheral blood. This clonotype originated in an older woman with COVID-19, enrolled during active disease. The V gene is TRBV7-3, the J gene TRBJ2-1, with D tentatively TRBD2 (6 bases). CDR3 protein: CASSSNPAGNEQFF. As DNA, the CDR3 is TGTGCCAGCAGCTCAAACCCGGCGGGGAATGAGCAGTTCTTC. Full variable domain (remainder filled in from reference TRBV7-3 and TRBJ2-1): GAGVSQTPSNKVTEKGKYVELRCDPISGHTALYWYRQSLGQGPEFLIYFQGTGAADDSGLPNDRFFAVRPEGSVSTLKIQRTERGDSAVYLCASSSNPAGNEQFFGPGTRLTVL.